This TCR beta chain was sequenced during a study of T-cell reconstitution after alpha-beta-depleted transplantation in children. Germline CDR1 is DFQATT and CDR2 is SNEGSKA (reference sequence). The CDR3 contains 17 residues. TCRbeta library preparation incorporated unique molecular identifiers. TCRdb ran MiXCR on the PCR reads and lists one entry per CDR3 protein. The table records about 190,000 distinct CDR3 sequences, around 10% of them present only once. A word on this clonotype: Its antigen is unknown. At one end the junction does not follow the germline gene, possibly because of a read error.

Broader study findings: One year post-transplant, T-cell counts and diversity were largely derived from T cells produced anew. Two months or so post-transplant, alpha-beta T cells reportedly derived from several hundred expanded graft clones.

Specimen: PBMCs, collected before TCRalphabeta/CD19-depleted stem cell transplant. The chain is built from TRBV20-1 and TRBJ2-2, with TRBD2 matching 14 bases. This clonotype was obtained from a boy aged 2 to 9 with acute myeloid leukemia, due to receive a stem cell transplant. The CDR3 is CCAFRTSGRSKGGELFF. As DNA, the CDR3 is TGCTGTGCTTTCCGGACTAGCGGGAGGAGTAAGGGCGGGGAGCTGTTTTTT.